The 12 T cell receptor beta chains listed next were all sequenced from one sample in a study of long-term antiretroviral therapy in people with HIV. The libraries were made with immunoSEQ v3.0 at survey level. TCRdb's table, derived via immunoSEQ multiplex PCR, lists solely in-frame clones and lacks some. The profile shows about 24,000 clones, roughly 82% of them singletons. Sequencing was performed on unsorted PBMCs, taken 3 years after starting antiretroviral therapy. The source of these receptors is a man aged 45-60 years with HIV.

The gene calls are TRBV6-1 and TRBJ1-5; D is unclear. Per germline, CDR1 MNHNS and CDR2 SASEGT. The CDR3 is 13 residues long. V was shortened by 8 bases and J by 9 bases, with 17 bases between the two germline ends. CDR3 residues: CASFLKPCRPQHF. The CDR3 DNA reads TGTGCCAGCTTCCTAAAACCTTGCCGGCCCCAGCATTTT.

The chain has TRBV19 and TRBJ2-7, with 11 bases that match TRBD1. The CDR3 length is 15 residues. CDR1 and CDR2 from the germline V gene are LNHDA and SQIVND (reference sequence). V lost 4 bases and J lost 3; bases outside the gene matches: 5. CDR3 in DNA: TGTGCCAGTAGTACTCCCGGGACAGGGGGCTACGAGCAGTACTTC. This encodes CASSTPGTGGYEQYF.

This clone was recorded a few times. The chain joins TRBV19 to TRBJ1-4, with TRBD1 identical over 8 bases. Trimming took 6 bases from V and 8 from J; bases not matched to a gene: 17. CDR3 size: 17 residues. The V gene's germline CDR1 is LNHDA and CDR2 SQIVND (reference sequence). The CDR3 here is CASSTKLLTGVLEKLFF. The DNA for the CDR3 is TGTGCCAGTAGCACTAAACTACTGACAGGGGTTCTCGAAAAACTGTTTTTT.

The CDR3 sequence: CASSLEQGRGTEAFF. Written as DNA, the CDR3 is TGTGCCAGCAGCTTAGAACAGGGTCGGGGCACTGAAGCTTTCTTT. The rearrangement uses TRBV7-9 and TRBJ1-1; D might be TRBD1 (6 bases). This CDR3 is built from 15 residues. Trimming stripped 1 base from V and 4 bases from J, with 13 bases between. Looked up from germline, CDR1 is SEHNR and CDR2 is FQNEAQ (reference sequence).

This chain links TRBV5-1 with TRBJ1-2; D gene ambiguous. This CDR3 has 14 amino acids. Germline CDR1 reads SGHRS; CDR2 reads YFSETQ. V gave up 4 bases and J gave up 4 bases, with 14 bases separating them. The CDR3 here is CASSINTDGYGYTF. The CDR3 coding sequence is TGCGCCAGCAGCATAAACACCGATGGCTATGGCTACACCTTC.

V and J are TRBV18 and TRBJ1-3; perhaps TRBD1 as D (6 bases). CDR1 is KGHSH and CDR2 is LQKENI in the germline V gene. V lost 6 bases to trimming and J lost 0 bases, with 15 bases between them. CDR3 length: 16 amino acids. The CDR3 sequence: CASSLFDRSSGNTIYF. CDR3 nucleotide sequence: TGTGCCAGCTCGCTATTCGACAGGAGCTCTGGAAACACCATATATTTT.

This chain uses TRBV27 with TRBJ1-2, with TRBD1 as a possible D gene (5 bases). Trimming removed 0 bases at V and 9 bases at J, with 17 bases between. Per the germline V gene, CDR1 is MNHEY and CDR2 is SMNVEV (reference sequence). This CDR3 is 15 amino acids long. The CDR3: CASSLSILGVGSYTF. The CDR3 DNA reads TGTGCCAGCAGTTTATCGATCCTAGGGGTCGGTAGCTACACCTTC.

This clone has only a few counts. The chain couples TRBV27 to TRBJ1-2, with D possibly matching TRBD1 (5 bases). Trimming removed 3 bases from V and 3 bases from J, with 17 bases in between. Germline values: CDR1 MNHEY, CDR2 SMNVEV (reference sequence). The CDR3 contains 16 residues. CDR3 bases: TGTGCCAGCAGTTTTTTGGCCTCGGGACGGCACTATGGCTACACCTTC. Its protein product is CASSFLASGRHYGYTF.

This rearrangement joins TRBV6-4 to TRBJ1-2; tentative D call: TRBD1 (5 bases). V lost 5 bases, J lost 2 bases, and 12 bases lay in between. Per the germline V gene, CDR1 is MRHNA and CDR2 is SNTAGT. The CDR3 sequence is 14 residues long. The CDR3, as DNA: TGTGCCAGCAGTCCCGGGAGGGGCAACTATGGCTACACCTTC. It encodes CASSPGRGNYGYTF.

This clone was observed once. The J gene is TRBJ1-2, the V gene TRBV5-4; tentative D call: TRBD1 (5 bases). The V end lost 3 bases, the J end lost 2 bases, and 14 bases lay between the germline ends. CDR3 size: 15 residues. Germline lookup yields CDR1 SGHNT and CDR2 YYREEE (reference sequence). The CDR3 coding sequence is TGTGCCAGCAGCTCTCCGGGACGGCGAAACTATGGCTACACCTTC. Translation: CASSSPGRRNYGYTF.

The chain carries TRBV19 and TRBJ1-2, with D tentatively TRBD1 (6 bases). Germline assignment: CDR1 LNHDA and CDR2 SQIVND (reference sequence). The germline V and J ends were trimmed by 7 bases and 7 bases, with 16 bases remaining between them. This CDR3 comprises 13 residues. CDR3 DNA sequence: TGTGCCAGTAACCCCCAGGGGCTCCGTGGCTACACCTTC. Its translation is CASNPQGLRGYTF.

CDR3 in DNA: TGCGCCAGCAGCCAACTGGACGGCATGAACACTGAAGCTTTCTTT. It codes for CASSQLDGMNTEAFF. V gene TRBV4-1 combines with J gene TRBJ1-1; D is ambiguous. This CDR3 spans 15 amino acids. The V gene lost 2 bases and the J gene lost 0 bases, with 10 bases spanning the gap. CDR1 is MGHRA and CDR2 is YSYEKL in the germline V gene.